This T cell receptor beta chain was sequenced in a study of metastatic and nonmetastatic thyroid tumors. Study summary: Malignant and benign thyroid patients had repertoires compared in peripheral blood and tumor or nodule tissue.

Each patient came to thyroid surgery without any prior treatment (of any kind). V gave up 4 bases and J gave up 3 bases, with 20 bases separating them. CDR3 length: 17 amino acids. Germline V gene lookup returns CDR1 LGHDT and CDR2 YNNKEL (reference sequence). How the authors handled the data: Building a distant-metastasis classifier for papillary thyroid cancer drew on CDR3 differences across clinicopathological groups. Via MiXCR, TCRdb re-called the PCR reads. These V and J calls originate from TCRdb's pipeline instead of the authors' own analysis. The sample has tens of thousands of clones, 3.5% to 5% seen once; the top ten hold over 20%. Findings and limits, study-wide: Relative to benign nodules, malignant thyroid tumors were reportedly characterized by significantly elevated TCR beta diversity in blood and tumor.

This clone was seen at least ten times. Its target is not known. The chain links TRBV3-1 to TRBJ2-3; possible D gene TRBD1, 5 bases. The sequenced sample consisted of blood. The source is a female donor with papillary thyroid cancer or a benign thyroid nodule (not recorded which). Some clones in this sample may be carry-over from other donors' samples. CDR3 protein: CASSPSTVTVWTDTQYF. Here the CDR3 DNA reads TGTGCCAGCAGCCCAAGCACGGTGACAGTATGGACAGATACGCAGTATTTT.